This TCR beta chain was retrieved from a study of molecular identifiers for immune sequencing clone quantification. CDR3 length equals 15 residues. The ends were cut back, 7 bases at V and 8 bases at J, with 24 bases in the middle. Source material for naive CD8 libraries was 20,000 to 1,000,000 sorted cells, with 10%, 30% or 50% RNA. Comment on this clonotype: Its antigen is not identified.

TCRdb re-analysed the PCR reads in MiXCR, keeping a single row per CDR3 protein. The repertoire holds tens of thousands of distinct CDR3 sequences, with about a sixth as singletons. Points from the study as a whole: Molecules of identical TCR sharing a barcode could underestimate highly expanded clone sizes.

The TCR originated in a human donor in good health. Some libraries in this study had Jurkat cell RNA spiked in. Sequencing input: naive CD8+ T cells from blood, with Jurkat cell RNA spiked in. Subset reported: FACS-sorted CD8+CD4-CCR7+CD45RA+ naive T cells. The chain couples TRBV12-3 or TRBV12-4 to TRBJ2-7; D is perhaps TRBD1 (6 bases). The CDR3 bases are TGTGCCAGCACCCTAGGGACCCCGACAGGAGGAAAGCAGTACTTC. Translating gives CASTLGTPTGGKQYF.